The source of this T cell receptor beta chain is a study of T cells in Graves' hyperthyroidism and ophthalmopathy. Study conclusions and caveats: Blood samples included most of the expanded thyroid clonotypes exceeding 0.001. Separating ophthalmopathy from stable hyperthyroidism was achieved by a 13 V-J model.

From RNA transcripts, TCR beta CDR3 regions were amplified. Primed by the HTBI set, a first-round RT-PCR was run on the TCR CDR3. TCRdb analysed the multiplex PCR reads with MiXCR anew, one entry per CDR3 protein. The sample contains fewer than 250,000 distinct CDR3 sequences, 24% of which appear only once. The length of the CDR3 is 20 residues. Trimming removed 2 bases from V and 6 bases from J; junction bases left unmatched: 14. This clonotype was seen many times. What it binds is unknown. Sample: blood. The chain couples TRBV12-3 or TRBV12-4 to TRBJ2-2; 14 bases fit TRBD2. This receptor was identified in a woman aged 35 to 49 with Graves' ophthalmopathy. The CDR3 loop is CASSLKTGTSGRSPPGELFF. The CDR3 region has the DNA TGTGCCAGCAGTTTAAAAACGGGGACTAGCGGGAGATCCCCTCCCGGGGAGCTGTTTTTT.